The next 17 T cell receptor beta chains were all read from a single sample in a study of Tregs in tolerant kidney transplant recipients. TCRdb keeps only in-frame clones here, not all; method: immunoSEQ multiplex PCR. Among more than 60,000 clones listed, approximately 85% were seen once. The specimen was Tregs from blood, collected before the transplant. These receptor sequences come from a human donor who received a combined kidney and bone marrow transplant.

This clone was seen only once. The chain employs TRBV28 and TRBJ2-5, with a possible D match to TRBD2 (5 bases). The CDR3 loop spans 15 amino acids. Germline V gene sequence: CDR1 MDHEN, CDR2 SYDVKM. V lost 5 bases and J 1 base, leaving 14 bases between the germline ends. The CDR3 bases are TGTGCCAGCAGTGGATGGGTAGCGTCCCAAGAGACCCAGTACTTC. This gives the protein CASSGWVASQETQYF.

The V and J genes are TRBV19 and TRBJ2-3, with TRBD2 matching 15 bases. Germline trimming cut 6 bases from V and 4 bases from J; bases unmatched to any gene: 5. This CDR3 is 16 amino acids long. From germline, CDR1 is LNHDA and CDR2 SQIVND (reference sequence). The CDR3 DNA is TGTGCCAGTAGCTCGGGACTAGCGGGAGGCGCAGATACGCAGTATTTT. As protein: CASSSGLAGGADTQYF.

This sequence joins TRBV27 and TRBJ1-1; no reliable D call. CDR1 and CDR2 (germline): MNHEY, SMNVEV (reference sequence). The CDR3 contains 13 residues. V lost 6 bases and J 5 bases, leaving 13 bases between the germline ends. This chain's CDR3 is CASSPWAGTEAFF. CDR3 sequence (DNA): TGTGCCAGCAGCCCCTGGGCTGGTACTGAAGCTTTCTTT.

The table lists this clone with a few counts. This chain joins TRBV6-1 and TRBJ2-1, with 12 bases identical to TRBD2. V gave up 10 bases and J gave up 10 bases; unmatched junction bases: 14. The CDR3 is made up of 15 amino acids. CDR1 is MNHNS, CDR2 SASEGT, per germline. The CDR3 protein is CATGWASGGEDEQFF. CDR3 DNA sequence: TGTGCCACCGGCTGGGCTAGCGGGGGGGAGGACGAGCAGTTCTTC.

The genes are TRBV7-8 and TRBJ2-7; 9 bases fit TRBD1. CDR3 length equals 16 residues. Trimming removed 1 base from V and 2 bases from J; junction bases left unmatched: 6. Germline CDR1 and CDR2: SGHVS and FQNEAQ. The CDR3 spells CASSLVGTGWAYEQYF. CDR3 DNA sequence: TGTGCCAGCAGCTTAGTAGGGACAGGGTGGGCCTACGAGCAGTACTTC.

The chain couples TRBV5-4 to TRBJ1-2; D is ambiguous. Deletions cut 0 bases from V and 8 bases from J, with 14 bases between. Germline V gives CDR1 SGHNT, CDR2 YYREEE (reference sequence). The CDR3 length is 14 residues. The CDR3 DNA follows: TGTGCCAGCAGCTTGGCGAAGGACTTAATGGGCTACACCTTC. Translated: CASSLAKDLMGYTF.

The V call is TRBV20-1, the J call TRBJ2-3; D remains ambiguous. The CDR3 contains 11 residues. Trimming shortened V by 6 bases and J by 6 bases, and 10 bases separated the two germline ends. CDR1 DFQATT and CDR2 SNEGSKA come from the germline V gene (reference sequence). CDR3 amino acids: CSAMFADTQYF. The CDR3 DNA reads TGCAGTGCGATGTTTGCCGATACGCAGTATTTT.

The rearrangement joins TRBV19 to TRBJ2-7; 7 positions match TRBD1. Looked up from germline, CDR1 is LNHDA and CDR2 is SQIVND (reference sequence). The CDR3 extends over 13 amino acids. After removal of 10 bases from V and 0 bases from J, the junction contained 6 bases not matched to a gene. The CDR3 nucleotides are TGTGCCACTATGGGACAGAGCTCCTACGAGCAGTACTTC. Translation gives CATMGQSSYEQYF.

The chain uses TRBV19 and TRBJ2-2; 9 bases agree with TRBD1. CDR1 and CDR2 (germline): LNHDA, SQIVND (reference sequence). V shed 5 bases, J shed 2 bases, and the junction held 6 bases outside the gene matches. The CDR3 consists of 16 residues. Here the CDR3 reads CASSGLGQGNTGELFF. CDR3 DNA: TGTGCCAGTAGTGGTTTGGGACAGGGCAACACCGGGGAGCTGTTTTTT.

This sequence joins TRBV5-4 and TRBJ2-1, with 8 bases aligning to TRBD2. Germline V gene sequence: CDR1 SGHNT, CDR2 YYREEE (reference sequence). The CDR3 extends over 16 amino acids. J gave up 8 bases and V 0 bases, and 10 bases lay outside the gene matches. The CDR3 sequence: CASSLGLGTSFDEQFF. CDR3 sequence (DNA): TGTGCCAGCAGCTTGGGGTTGGGGACTAGTTTCGATGAGCAGTTCTTC.

J is TRBJ2-7 and V is TRBV9; 8 bases line up with TRBD2. CDR1 is SGDLS and CDR2 is YYNGEE in the germline V gene. The CDR3 spans 16 residues. V lost 0 bases and J lost 4; bases outside the gene matches: 9. CDR3 sequence (DNA): TGTGCCAGCAGCGTAGGGGGCCTAGCGGGCACATACGAGCAGTACTTC. It specifies CASSVGGLAGTYEQYF.

The chain joins TRBV19 to TRBJ2-5, with TRBD2 matching 8 bases. TRBJ2-7 matches the DNA end more closely, so the J call is doubtful. This CDR3 contains 14 residues. In germline, CDR1 is LNHDA, CDR2 SQIVND (reference sequence). DNA for the CDR3: TGTGCCAGTAGAACCACCGGGACTAGTTACGAGCAGTACTTC. It encodes CASRTTGTSYEQYF.

The rearrangement links TRBV27 to TRBJ1-1, with a weak D call TRBD1 (6 bases). V lost 6 bases, J lost 0 bases, and 8 bases lay in between. The germline CDR1 and CDR2 sequences are MNHEY and SMNVEV (reference sequence). The CDR3 totals 13 residues. The CDR3 nucleotides are TGTGCCAGCAGGGGACACTTGAACACTGAAGCTTTCTTT. Protein: CASRGHLNTEAFF.

The chain links TRBV6-1 to TRBJ1-1; 7 nucleotides agree with TRBD1. Germline V CDR1 and CDR2: MNHNS, SASEGT. The V gene end was trimmed by 4 bases and the J gene end by 10 bases; junction bases not matched to a gene: 9. The CDR3 is 13 residues long. The CDR3 reads CASSGQGSDVAFF. The CDR3 bases are TGTGCCAGCAGTGGACAGGGTTCGGACGTAGCTTTCTTT.

This CDR3 is CASSTPSSGPGYTF. CDR3 nucleotide sequence: TGTGCCAGCAGCACCCCGTCGTCTGGGCCTGGCTACACCTTC. The chain has TRBV5-6 and TRBJ1-2; no definite D call. V lost 4 bases and J 7 bases, leaving 17 bases between the germline ends. The CDR3 is made up of 14 amino acids. Germline V lookup: CDR1 SGHDT, CDR2 YYEEEE.

The chain is built from TRBV19 and TRBJ2-7; 7 nucleotides agree with TRBD1. The ends lost 3 bases at V and 4 bases at J; junction bases unmatched: 15. Germline CDR1 is LNHDA and CDR2 is SQIVND (reference sequence). The CDR3 totals 17 residues. CDR3 protein: CASSMRRGATGSYEQYF. The CDR3, as DNA: TGTGCCAGTAGTATGAGAAGAGGAGCGACAGGGTCGTACGAGCAGTACTTC.

J is TRBJ1-1 and V is TRBV7-9, with no clear D. The CDR3 length is 13 residues. CDR1 is SEHNR and CDR2 is FQNEAQ in the germline V gene (reference sequence). V dropped 2 bases and J dropped 1 base, with 5 bases sitting between them. The CDR3 protein is CASSLYGNTEAFF. Here the CDR3 DNA reads TGTGCCAGCAGCTTATACGGGAACACTGAAGCTTTCTTT. Using reference TRBV7-9 and TRBJ1-1 for the parts outside the CDR3, the full variable domain is DTGVSQNPRHKITKRGQNVTFRCDPISEHNRLYWYRQTLGQGPEFLTYFQNEAQLEKSRLLSDRFSAERPKGSFSTLEIQRTEQGDSAMYLCASSLYGNTEAFFGQGTRLTVV.